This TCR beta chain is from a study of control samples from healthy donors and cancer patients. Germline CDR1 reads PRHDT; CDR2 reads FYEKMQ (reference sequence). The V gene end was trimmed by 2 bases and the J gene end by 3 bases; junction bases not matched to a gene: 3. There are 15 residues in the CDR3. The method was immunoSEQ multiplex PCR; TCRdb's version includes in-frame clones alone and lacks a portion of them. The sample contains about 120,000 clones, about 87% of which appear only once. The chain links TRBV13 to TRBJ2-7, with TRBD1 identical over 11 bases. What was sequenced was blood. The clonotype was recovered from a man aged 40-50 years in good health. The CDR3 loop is CASSLRTGGLYEQYF. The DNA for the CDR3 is TGTGCCAGCAGCTTACGGACAGGGGGCCTCTACGAGCAGTACTTC.